This T cell receptor beta chain is from a study of blood T cell repertoires in COVID-19 (dated by TCRdb to about 2020). Concerning the study at large: Collaborator samples came from the United States, Italy and Spain and covered acute and convalescent phases of COVID-19. HLA class I and class II types, where available, came from metadata supplied by the sample provider rather than from assay-based typing. The samples were drawn from two sources: the first 160 participants of the ongoing ImmuneRACE study, and 1,200 or so subjects contributed by 6 global collaborators. The sample metadata nearly always contained a de-identified subject ID, COVID-19 status, age in years and sex. The repertoires were made available in a free public database intended to serve as a resource for research on the immune response to SARS-CoV-2. The material from the prospective study consisted of cDNA or gDNA derived from T cells, B-cell-depleted T cells, or PBMCs. Deeply sampled blood TCRbeta repertoires from subjects exposed to, actively infected with, or recovered from COVID-19 were included in the dataset.

The paper's findings and limits, for the study overall: The quantity of clinical and demographic metadata differed by source and by participant and was supplied without curation.

Each collaborating institution followed its own protocols to collect whole blood in K2EDTA tubes. For TCRbeta analysis, collaborator samples were shipped as frozen whole blood, as isolated PBMCs, or as DNA extracted from either sample type. The immunoSEQ Assay, a bias-controlled multiplex PCR, was used to amplify TCRbeta CDR3 regions from genomic DNA. The authors processed their data as follows. The number of nucleated cells in each sample was estimated from the amplification of reference gene primers within the assay. To quantify the absolute abundance of each unique TCRbeta CDR3 rearrangement, sequence reads were collapsed and filtered. Productive Simpson clonality was computed per sample as the square root of Simpson's diversity index over productive rearrangements. TCRdb re-hosts the immuneACCESS table, in-frame sequences only. Its copies lack some clones; in the studies checked, an unresolved V gene accounts for under half of them, and the cause for the rest is not known. V and J calls and clone size are as listed in that table; D and trimming were resolved from the DNA. This sample is represented by 300,000 or so clones; 86% of them were singletons. The top ten clones comprise 1.5% to 2% of the sample.

From the cysteine through the phenylalanine, the CDR3 covers 13 amino acids. Of all the DNA, just the CDR3 is kept, 39 bases in frame from base 1. CDR1 and CDR2 are read off the germline V gene (reference sequence) as LNHDA and SQIVND. V is cut by 4 bases and J by 2 bases, and the space between the germline ends is 9 bases. Comments on this clone: What antigen it recognizes has not been identified. Per-base quality was not reported, and no clone a single base away is much larger than it.

Sequencing was carried out using peripheral blood. This TCR derives from a woman aged 45-65 years with acute or convalescent COVID-19. The chain is encoded by TRBV19 joined to TRBJ2-7; the D region possibly corresponds to TRBD1 (5 bases align). The CDR3 reads CASSTTGTYEQYF. The nucleotide sequence reads as follows: TGTGCCAGTAGTACCACAGGAACCTACGAGCAGTACTTC.